One and the same sample provided the 11 T cell receptor beta chains below, sequenced in a study of blood T cell repertoires in COVID-19. Clones were sequenced by immunoSEQ multiplex PCR, and TCRdb holds only the in-frame ones, with some missing. This table has 140,000 or so clones, 65% to 85% appearing once. What was sequenced was peripheral blood. Receptors originate from a man under 40 with COVID-19, enrolled during active disease.

V gene TRBV19 combines with J gene TRBJ1-5; tentatively, D is TRBD1 (5 bases). V shed 7 bases and J shed 1 base, with 17 bases lying between them. From germline, CDR1 is LNHDA and CDR2 SQIVND (reference sequence). The CDR3 sequence is 16 residues long. This CDR3 is CASTPKARVSNQPQHF. The CDR3 nucleotides read TGTGCCAGTACCCCGAAGGCCAGGGTAAGCAATCAGCCCCAGCATTTT.

The chain carries TRBV30 and TRBJ1-5; D remains ambiguous. Trimming removed 1 base from V and 5 bases from J, with 12 bases in between. The germline V gene encodes CDR1 GTSNPN and CDR2 SVGIG (reference sequence). This CDR3 has 14 amino acids. The CDR3 DNA sequence: TGTGCCTGGAGTGGGGCTTTTTCGGATCAGCCCCAGCATTTT. It specifies CAWSGAFSDQPQHF.

This chain connects TRBV19 to TRBJ1-2; D is perhaps TRBD1 (5 bases). The CDR3 loop spans 13 amino acids. Trimming removed 6 bases from V and 5 bases from J, with 13 bases in between. CDR1 and CDR2 from the germline V gene are LNHDA and SQIVND (reference sequence). CDR3 DNA sequence: TGTGCCAGTAGCCCTCAGGGAGGGTATGGCTACACCTTC. This codes for CASSPQGGYGYTF.

This clone showed up just once. The chain combines TRBV7-9 with TRBJ1-2; a possible D gene is TRBD1 (5 bases). The CDR3 is 15 amino acids. Per germline, CDR1 SEHNR and CDR2 FQNEAQ (reference sequence). Trimming cost V 7 bases and J 5 bases, with 20 bases left between them. CDR3: CASTRGDPNTYGYTF. The CDR3 nucleotides are TGTGCCAGCACCCGGGGGGATCCAAACACTTATGGCTACACCTTC.

The J gene is TRBJ2-5, the V gene TRBV24-1; 7 nucleotides match TRBD1. This CDR3 spans 13 amino acids. The trim removed 1 base at V and 5 bases at J, leaving 0 bases unmatched. From germline, CDR1 is KGHDR and CDR2 SFDVKD. The CDR3 region is CATSDFRGETQYF. CDR3 in DNA: TGTGCCACCAGTGATTTCAGGGGGGAGACCCAGTACTTC.

This chain connects TRBV7-2 to TRBJ2-5; TRBD2 matches 8 bases. Germline-derived CDR1 and CDR2 are SGHTA and FQGNSA. The trim removed 4 bases at V and 3 bases at J, leaving 16 bases unmatched. The CDR3 is made up of 18 amino acids. CDR3 sequence (DNA): TGTGCCAGCAGCTCCCCCGGCTCACTAGCGGCCTCTAAAGAGACCCAGTACTTC. Translated, it gives CASSSPGSLAASKETQYF.

This chain uses TRBV2 with TRBJ2-5; TRBD1 might be the D (6 bases). CDR1 SNHLY and CDR2 FYNNEI come from the germline V gene. V gave up 5 bases and J gave up 2 bases, with 6 bases separating them. The CDR3 extends over 12 amino acids. CDR3 DNA: TGTGCCAGCAGTAGGGGGCAAGAGACCCAGTACTTC. As protein: CASSRGQETQYF.

CDR3 bases: TGTGCCAGCAGTATTACCGGGACAGAGGACTATGGCTACACCTTC. Encoded protein: CASSITGTEDYGYTF. The chain carries TRBV5-8 and TRBJ1-2, with TRBD1 matching 7 bases. This CDR3 region has 15 residues. V dropped 5 bases and J dropped 3; count of bases not matched to a gene: 10. Germline assignment: CDR1 SGHTS and CDR2 YDEGEE.

The chain uses TRBV9 and TRBJ2-5; possibly TRBD2 for D (6 bases). Trimming cost V 3 bases and J 1 base, with 16 bases left between them. The CDR3 is made up of 16 amino acids. CDR1 is SGDLS and CDR2 is YYNGEE in the germline V gene. Here the CDR3 DNA reads TGTGCCAGCAGCGATTCTTTCCGGGACTCCCAAGAGACCCAGTACTTC. It encodes CASSDSFRDSQETQYF.

The chain links TRBV24-1 to TRBJ2-1, with D perhaps matching TRBD2 (5 bases). CDR1 and CDR2 (germline): KGHDR, SFDVKD. Trimming removed 3 bases from V and 11 bases from J, with 25 bases in between. The CDR3 has 17 residues. The CDR3 DNA sequence: TGTGCCACCAGTGATCTGGGGAGCCGGGAACCTAAATTTCAGCAGTTCTTC. It codes for CATSDLGSREPKFQQFF.

The chain has TRBV11-2 and TRBJ1-5; TRBD1 agrees at 7 bases. Germline V CDR1 and CDR2: SGHAT, FQNNGV. CDR3 length: 15 amino acids. The V gene end was trimmed by 5 bases and the J gene end by 3 bases; junction bases not matched to a gene: 7. DNA of the CDR3: TGTGCCAGCAGCGCATTGACAGGGTCCAATCAGCCCCAGCATTTT. Its protein product is CASSALTGSNQPQHF.